Listed here are 11 T cell receptor beta chains from one sample, sequenced in a study of cytomegalovirus exposure and HLA in healthy donors. Sequencing used immunoSEQ multiplex PCR; TCRdb keeps in-frame clones, though not all of them. The repertoire consists of a few hundred thousand clones, with just over 90% occurring once and the leading ten covering around 1.1%. The specimen sequenced was PBMCs. These receptors were collected from a woman aged 18-29 years in good health and CMV-seronegative.

The rearrangement uses TRBV2 and TRBJ2-1, with TRBD2 matching 12 bases. The V gene end was trimmed by 2 bases and the J gene end by 6 bases; junction bases not matched to a gene: 8. Germline CDR1 reads SNHLY; CDR2 reads FYNNEI. The CDR3 extends over 17 amino acids. The CDR3 reads CASSESSGRAPGNEQFF. The DNA of the CDR3 is TGTGCCAGCAGTGAATCTAGCGGGAGGGCCCCGGGCAATGAGCAGTTCTTC.

This rearrangement joins TRBV7-6 to TRBJ2-6, with D tentatively TRBD2 (5 bases). This CDR3 region has 16 residues. CDR1 and CDR2 (germline): SGHVS, FNYEAQ. Trimming took off 6 bases at V and 0 bases at J, with 12 bases between the two ends. The CDR3 coding sequence is TGTGCCAGCAGTCCGGCGGGTTACTCTGGGGCCAACGTCCTGACTTTC. Its protein product is CASSPAGYSGANVLTF. The whole variable domain, remainder taken from reference TRBV7-6 and TRBJ2-6, is GAGVSQSPRYKVTKRGQDVALRCDPISGHVSLYWYRQALGQGPEFLTYFNYEAQQDKSGLPNDRFSAERPEGSISTLTIQRTEQRDSAMYRCASSPAGYSGANVLTFGAGSRLTVL.

The chain couples TRBV6-1 to TRBJ1-1, with D possibly being TRBD1 (6 bases). The CDR3 loop spans 15 amino acids. Germline-derived CDR1 and CDR2 are MNHNS and SASEGT. V lost 5 bases, J lost 1 base, and 14 bases lay in between. CDR3 DNA: TGTGCCAGCAGTACCGGGACATGGGGGAACACTGAAGCTTTCTTT. Encoded protein: CASSTGTWGNTEAFF.

The DNA for the CDR3 is TGCGCCAGCAGCTGGGGCGACAGGGGAGATGGCTATGGCTACACCTTC. It codes for CASSWGDRGDGYGYTF. The chain combines TRBV5-1 with TRBJ1-2; 8 nucleotides line up with TRBD1. The CDR3 totals 16 residues. Germline CDR1 reads SGHRS; CDR2 reads YFSETQ. V lost 3 bases and J lost 4; bases outside the gene matches: 11.

The CDR3 loop is CASSPLQGNTEAFF. CDR3 in DNA: TGTGCCAGCAGTCCTTTACAGGGGAACACTGAAGCTTTCTTT. The chain carries TRBV6-1 and TRBJ1-1; the D gene is possibly TRBD1 (6 bases). The V end was cut by 5 bases, the J end by 1 base, with 11 bases between. The CDR3 totals 14 residues. The germline V gene has CDR1 MNHNS and CDR2 SASEGT.

The rearrangement uses TRBV2 and TRBJ2-7; weak D call: TRBD1 (5 bases). This CDR3 comprises 13 residues. V was clipped by 7 bases and J by 1 base, with 11 bases between them. From germline, CDR1 is SNHLY and CDR2 FYNNEI. CDR3 sequence reads: CASMGQGSYEQYF. The DNA of the CDR3 is TGTGCCAGCATGGGGCAGGGATCCTACGAGCAGTACTTC.

The V gene is TRBV19, the J gene TRBJ1-2, with D perhaps TRBD1 (6 bases). This CDR3 comprises 13 residues. V was pared by 7 bases and J by 2 bases, with 11 bases between. Germline loops: CDR1 LNHDA, CDR2 SQIVND (reference sequence). The CDR3 region has the DNA TGTGCCAGTATGGTTGACAGGAACTATGGCTACACCTTC. Translating it yields CASMVDRNYGYTF.

CDR3 residues: CASSISGLGYEQYF. DNA for the CDR3: TGTGCCAGTAGTATCTCAGGGCTTGGGTACGAGCAGTACTTC. This sequence joins TRBV19 and TRBJ2-7, with D maybe TRBD1 (5 bases). Germline CDR1 and CDR2: LNHDA and SQIVND (reference sequence). The CDR3 is 14 amino acids. V was shortened by 3 bases and J by 4 bases, with 13 bases between the two germline ends.

J is TRBJ1-1 and V is TRBV10-3; D is perhaps TRBD1 (5 bases). The CDR3 is 15 residues long. The germline V gene encodes CDR1 ENHRY and CDR2 SYGVKD. The V end lost 3 bases, the J end lost 4 bases, and 15 bases lay between the germline ends. In DNA, the CDR3 is TGTGCCATCAGTGAAAGTCCCGGCGGGGCCACTGAAGCTTTCTTT. Translation gives CAISESPGGATEAFF.

This chain uses TRBV25-1 with TRBJ1-1; perhaps TRBD1 as D (5 bases). Trimming removed 3 bases from V and 1 base from J, with 9 bases in between. The CDR3 spans 14 residues. CDR1 is MGHDK, CDR2 SYGVNS, per germline. The CDR3 here is CASSDAGQNTEAFF. The CDR3 bases are TGTGCCAGCAGTGATGCCGGACAGAACACTGAAGCTTTCTTT.

The chain joins TRBV9 to TRBJ2-1, with TRBD2 identical over 11 bases. Germline V CDR1 and CDR2: SGDLS, YYNGEE. The CDR3 runs 14 residues. V lost 5 bases, J lost 10 bases, and 8 bases stayed unmatched. The DNA for the CDR3 is TGTGCCAGCAGTGGTAGCGGGAGGGCCGGGGAGCAGTTCTTC. Its translation is CASSGSGRAGEQFF.